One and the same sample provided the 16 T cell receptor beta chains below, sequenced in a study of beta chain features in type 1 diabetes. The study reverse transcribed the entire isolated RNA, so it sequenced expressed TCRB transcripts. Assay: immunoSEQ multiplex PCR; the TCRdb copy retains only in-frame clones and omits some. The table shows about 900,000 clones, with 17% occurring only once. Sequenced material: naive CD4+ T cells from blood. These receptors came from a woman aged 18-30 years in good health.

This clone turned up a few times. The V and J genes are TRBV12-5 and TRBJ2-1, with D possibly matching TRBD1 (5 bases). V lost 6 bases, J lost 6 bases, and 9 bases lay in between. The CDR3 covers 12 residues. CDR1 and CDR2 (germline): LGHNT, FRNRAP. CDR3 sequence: CASGSGFNEQFF. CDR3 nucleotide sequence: TGTGCTAGTGGGTCAGGGTTCAATGAGCAGTTCTTC. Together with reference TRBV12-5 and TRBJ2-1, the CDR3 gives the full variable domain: DARVTQTPRHKVTEMGQEVTMRCQPILGHNTVFWYRQTMMQGLELLAYFRNRAPLDDSGMPKDRFSAEMPDATLATLKIQPSEPRDSAVYFCASGSGFNEQFFGPGTRLTVL.

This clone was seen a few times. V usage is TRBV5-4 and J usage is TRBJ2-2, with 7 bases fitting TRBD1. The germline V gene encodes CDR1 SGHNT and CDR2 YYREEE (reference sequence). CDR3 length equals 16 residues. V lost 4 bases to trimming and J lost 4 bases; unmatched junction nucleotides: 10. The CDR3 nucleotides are TGTGCCAGCAGCCTAACTTGGGCAGGGGGCACCGGGGAGCTGTTTTTT. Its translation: CASSLTWAGGTGELFF.

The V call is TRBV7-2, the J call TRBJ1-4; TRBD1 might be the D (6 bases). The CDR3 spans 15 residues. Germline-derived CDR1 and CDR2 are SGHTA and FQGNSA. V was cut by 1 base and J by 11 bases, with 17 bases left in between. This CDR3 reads CASSLVVGGKRKLFF. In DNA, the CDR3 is TGTGCCAGCAGCTTAGTGGTAGGGGGAAAGAGGAAACTGTTTTTT.

The CDR3 region is CASRLVDVETQYF. The CDR3 DNA sequence: TGTGCCAGCCGCCTCGTGGATGTGGAGACCCAGTACTTC. The chain joins TRBV5-4 to TRBJ2-5, with D unclear. V was cut by 7 bases and J by 5 bases, with 15 bases left in between. CDR3 length: 13 amino acids. The V gene's germline CDR1 is SGHNT and CDR2 YYREEE (reference sequence).

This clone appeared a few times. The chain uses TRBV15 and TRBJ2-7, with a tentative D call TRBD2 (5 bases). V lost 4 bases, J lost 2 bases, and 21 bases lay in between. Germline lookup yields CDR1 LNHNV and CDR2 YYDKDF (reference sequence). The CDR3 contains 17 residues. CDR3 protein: CATSNPLVGGSTYEQYF. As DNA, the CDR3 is TGTGCCACCAGCAATCCCCTAGTCGGCGGGTCCACCTACGAGCAGTACTTC.

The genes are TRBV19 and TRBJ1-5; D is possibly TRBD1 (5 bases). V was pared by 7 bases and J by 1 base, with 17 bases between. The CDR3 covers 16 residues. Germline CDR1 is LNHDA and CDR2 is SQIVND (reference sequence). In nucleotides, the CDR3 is TGTGCCAGTACCCTGTATGCGGGGCTGAGCAATCAGCCCCAGCATTTT. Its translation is CASTLYAGLSNQPQHF.

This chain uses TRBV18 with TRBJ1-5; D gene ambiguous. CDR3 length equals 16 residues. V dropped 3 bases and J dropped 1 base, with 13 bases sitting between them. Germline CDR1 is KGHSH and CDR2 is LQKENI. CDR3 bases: TGTGCCAGCTCACCGGGCCCGATGGGGAGCAATCAGCCCCAGCATTTT. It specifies CASSPGPMGSNQPQHF.

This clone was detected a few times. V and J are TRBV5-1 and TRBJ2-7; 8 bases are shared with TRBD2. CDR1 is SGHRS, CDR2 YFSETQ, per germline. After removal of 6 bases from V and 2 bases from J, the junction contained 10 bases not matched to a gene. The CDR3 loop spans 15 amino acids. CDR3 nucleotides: TGCGCCAGCACCCCATCGGGAGGGATCCCCTACGAGCAGTACTTC. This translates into CASTPSGGIPYEQYF.

The CDR3 loop reads CASSQSGTSGSGDTQYF. DNA of the CDR3: TGTGCCAGCAGCCAATCCGGGACTAGCGGGAGTGGAGATACGCAGTATTTT. This chain links TRBV4-2 with TRBJ2-3, with 14 bases fitting TRBD2. CDR1 is LGHNA, CDR2 YNFKEQ, per germline. There are 17 residues in the CDR3. Germline trimming cut 2 bases from V and 5 bases from J; bases unmatched to any gene: 6.

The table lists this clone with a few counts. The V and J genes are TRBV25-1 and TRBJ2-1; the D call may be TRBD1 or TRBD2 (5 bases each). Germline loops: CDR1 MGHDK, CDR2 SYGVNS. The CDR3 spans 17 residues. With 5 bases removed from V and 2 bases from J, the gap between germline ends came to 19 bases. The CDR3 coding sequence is TGTGCCAGCAGTCACGCCTCGGGACGCCCTGCCTACAATGAGCAGTTCTTC. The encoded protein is CASSHASGRPAYNEQFF. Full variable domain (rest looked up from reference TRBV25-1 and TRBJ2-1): EADIYQTPRYLVIGTGKKITLECSQTMGHDKMYWYQQDPGMELHLIHYSYGVNSTEKGDLSSESTVSRIRTEHFPLTLESARPSHTSQYLCASSHASGRPAYNEQFFGPGTRLTVL.

The CDR3 DNA sequence: TGTGCCAGCAGCCCCTATGGGGGACAGGGGGCCCCGGAGACCCAGTACTTC. It codes for CASSPYGGQGAPETQYF. The V gene is TRBV9, the J gene TRBJ2-5; 12 bases are shared with TRBD1. The CDR3 length is 17 residues. CDR1 SGDLS and CDR2 YYNGEE come from the germline V gene. V dropped 4 bases and J dropped 5; count of bases not matched to a gene: 12. Complete variable domain (other parts from reference TRBV9 and TRBJ2-5): DSGVTQTPKHLITATGQRVTLRCSPRSGDLSVYWYQQSLDQGLQFLIQYYNGEERAKGNILERFSAQQFPDLHSELNLSSLELGDSALYFCASSPYGGQGAPETQYFGPGTRLLVL.

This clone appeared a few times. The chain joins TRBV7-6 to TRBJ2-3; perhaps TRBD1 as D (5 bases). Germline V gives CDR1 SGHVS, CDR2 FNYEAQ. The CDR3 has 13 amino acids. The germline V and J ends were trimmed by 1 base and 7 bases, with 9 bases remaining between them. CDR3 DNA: TGTGCCAGCAGCTTAGAGGGGCGCTATACGCAGTATTTT. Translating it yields CASSLEGRYTQYF.

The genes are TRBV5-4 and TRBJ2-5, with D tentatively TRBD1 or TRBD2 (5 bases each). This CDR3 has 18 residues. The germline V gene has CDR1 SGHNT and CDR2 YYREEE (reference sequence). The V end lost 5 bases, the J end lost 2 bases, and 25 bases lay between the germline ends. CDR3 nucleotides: TGTGCCAGCAGTCCTTGGGGGTCTGGTGGGGTTGGGCAAGAGACCCAGTACTTC. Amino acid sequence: CASSPWGSGGVGQETQYF.

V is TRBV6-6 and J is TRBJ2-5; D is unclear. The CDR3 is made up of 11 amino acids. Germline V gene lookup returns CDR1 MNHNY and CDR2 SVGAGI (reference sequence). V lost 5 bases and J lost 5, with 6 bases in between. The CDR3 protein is CASSRRETQYF. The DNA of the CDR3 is TGTGCCAGCAGTCGACGGGAGACCCAGTACTTC.

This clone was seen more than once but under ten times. CDR3 residues: CASSPSGTGGTDTQYF. In DNA, the CDR3 is TGTGCCAGCAGTCCCAGCGGGACAGGGGGCACAGATACGCAGTATTTT. The J gene is TRBJ2-3, the V gene TRBV28, with 10 bases lining up with TRBD1. The CDR3 spans 16 residues. The V gene end was trimmed by 5 bases and the J gene end by 1 base; junction bases not matched to a gene: 6. From germline, CDR1 is MDHEN and CDR2 SYDVKM.

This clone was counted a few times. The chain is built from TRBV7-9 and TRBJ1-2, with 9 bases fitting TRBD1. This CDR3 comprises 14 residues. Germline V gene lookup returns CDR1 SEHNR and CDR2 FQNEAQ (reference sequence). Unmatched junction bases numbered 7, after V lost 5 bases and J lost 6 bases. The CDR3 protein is CASSGRDRDDGYTF. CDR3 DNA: TGTGCCAGCAGCGGCCGGGACAGGGACGATGGCTACACCTTC.